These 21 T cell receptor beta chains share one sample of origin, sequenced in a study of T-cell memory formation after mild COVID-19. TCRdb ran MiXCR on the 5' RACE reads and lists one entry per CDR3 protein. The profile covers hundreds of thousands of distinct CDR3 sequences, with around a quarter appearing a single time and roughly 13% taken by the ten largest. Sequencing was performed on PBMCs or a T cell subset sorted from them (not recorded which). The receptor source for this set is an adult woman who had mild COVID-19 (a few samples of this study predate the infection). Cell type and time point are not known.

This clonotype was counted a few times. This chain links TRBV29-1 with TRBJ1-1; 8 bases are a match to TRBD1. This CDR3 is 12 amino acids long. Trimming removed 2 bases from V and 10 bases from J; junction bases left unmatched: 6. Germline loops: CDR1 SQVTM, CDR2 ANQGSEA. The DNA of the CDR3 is TGCAGCGTTGAAACCGGGACAGGAGGAGCTTTCTTT. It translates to CSVETGTGGAFF.

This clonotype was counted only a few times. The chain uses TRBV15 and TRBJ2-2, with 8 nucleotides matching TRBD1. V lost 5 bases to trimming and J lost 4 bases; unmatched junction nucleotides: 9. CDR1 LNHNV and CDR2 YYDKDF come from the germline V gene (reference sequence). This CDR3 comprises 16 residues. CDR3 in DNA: TGTGCCACCAGCCCAACCACAGGGGGGCCCACCGGGGAGCTGTTTTTT. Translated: CATSPTTGGPTGELFF.

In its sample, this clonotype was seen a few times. In DNA form, the CDR3 reads TGTGCCAGCAGCCCCGGACCGCCGTGGGGCTACACCTTC. Translated: CASSPGPPWGYTF. The rearrangement uses TRBV5-8 and TRBJ1-2; D ambiguous. Trimming pared 4 bases from V and 8 bases from J, leaving 15 bases between. Germline-derived CDR1 and CDR2 are SGHTS and YDEGEE. This CDR3 comprises 13 residues.

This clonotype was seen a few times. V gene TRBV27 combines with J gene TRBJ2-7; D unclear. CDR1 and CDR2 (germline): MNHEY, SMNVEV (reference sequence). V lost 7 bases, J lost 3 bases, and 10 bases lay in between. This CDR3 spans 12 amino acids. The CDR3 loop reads CASKSPRYEQYF. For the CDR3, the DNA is TGTGCCAGCAAGAGCCCCCGCTACGAGCAGTACTTC.

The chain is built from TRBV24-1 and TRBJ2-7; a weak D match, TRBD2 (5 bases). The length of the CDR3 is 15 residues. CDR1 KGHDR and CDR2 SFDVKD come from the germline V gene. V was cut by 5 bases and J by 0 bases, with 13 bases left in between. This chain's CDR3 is CATSASGTSSYEQYF. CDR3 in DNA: TGTGCCACCAGTGCGTCGGGAACAAGCTCCTACGAGCAGTACTTC.

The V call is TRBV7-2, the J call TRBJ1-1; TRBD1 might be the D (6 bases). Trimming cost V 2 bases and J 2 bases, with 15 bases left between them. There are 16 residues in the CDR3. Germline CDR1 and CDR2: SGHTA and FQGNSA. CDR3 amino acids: CASSLPADRSNTEAFF. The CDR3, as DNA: TGTGCCAGCAGCTTACCCGCAGACAGGAGTAACACTGAAGCTTTCTTT.

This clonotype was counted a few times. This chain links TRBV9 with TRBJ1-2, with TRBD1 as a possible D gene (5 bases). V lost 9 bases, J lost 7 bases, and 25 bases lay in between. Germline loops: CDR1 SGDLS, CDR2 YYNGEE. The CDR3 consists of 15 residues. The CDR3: CATDTRSAPQGGYTF. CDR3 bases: TGTGCCACCGACACGAGAAGCGCCCCTCAGGGTGGCTACACCTTC. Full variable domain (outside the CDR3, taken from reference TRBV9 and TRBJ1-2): DSGVTQTPKHLITATGQRVTLRCSPRSGDLSVYWYQQSLDQGLQFLIQYYNGEERAKGNILERFSAQQFPDLHSELNLSSLELGDSALYFCATDTRSAPQGGYTFGSGTRLTVV.

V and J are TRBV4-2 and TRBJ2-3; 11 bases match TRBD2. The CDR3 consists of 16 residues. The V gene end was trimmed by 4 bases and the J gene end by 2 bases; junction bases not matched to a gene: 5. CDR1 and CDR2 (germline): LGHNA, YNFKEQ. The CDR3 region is CASSRGTSGLTDTQYF. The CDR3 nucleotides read TGTGCCAGCAGCCGAGGGACTAGCGGACTCACAGATACGCAGTATTTT.

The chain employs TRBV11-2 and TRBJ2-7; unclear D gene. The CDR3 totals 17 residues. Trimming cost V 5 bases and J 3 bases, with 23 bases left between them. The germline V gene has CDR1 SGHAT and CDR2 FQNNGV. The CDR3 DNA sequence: TGTGCCAGCAGCCTCCGGATCCTTTATGGGCTGAGCTACGAGCAGTACTTC. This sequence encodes CASSLRILYGLSYEQYF.

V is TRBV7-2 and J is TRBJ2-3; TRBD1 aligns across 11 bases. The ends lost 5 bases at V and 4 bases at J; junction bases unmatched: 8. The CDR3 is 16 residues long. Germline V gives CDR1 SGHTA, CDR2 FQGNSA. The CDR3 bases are TGTGCCAGCAGCCCCGGACAGGGGGCAGGCGCAGATACGCAGTATTTT. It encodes CASSPGQGAGADTQYF.

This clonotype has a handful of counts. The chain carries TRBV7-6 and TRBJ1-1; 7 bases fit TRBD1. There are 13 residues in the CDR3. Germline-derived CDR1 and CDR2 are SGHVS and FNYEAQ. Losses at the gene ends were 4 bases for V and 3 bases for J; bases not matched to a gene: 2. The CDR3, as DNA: TGTGCCAGCAGCTATGGACAGGACACTGAAGCTTTCTTT. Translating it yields CASSYGQDTEAFF.

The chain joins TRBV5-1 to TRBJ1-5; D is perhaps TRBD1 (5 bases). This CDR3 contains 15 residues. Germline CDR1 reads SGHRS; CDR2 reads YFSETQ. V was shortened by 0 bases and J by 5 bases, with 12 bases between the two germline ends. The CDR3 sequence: CASSLGAGGYQPQHF. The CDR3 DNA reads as TGCGCCAGCAGCTTGGGAGCGGGGGGATATCAGCCCCAGCATTTT.

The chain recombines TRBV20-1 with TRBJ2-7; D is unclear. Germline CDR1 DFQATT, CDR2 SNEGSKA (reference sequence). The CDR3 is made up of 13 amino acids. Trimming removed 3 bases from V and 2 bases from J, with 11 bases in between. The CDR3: CSASGPTTYEQYF. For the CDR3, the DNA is TGCAGTGCTAGCGGGCCGACCACCTACGAGCAGTACTTC.

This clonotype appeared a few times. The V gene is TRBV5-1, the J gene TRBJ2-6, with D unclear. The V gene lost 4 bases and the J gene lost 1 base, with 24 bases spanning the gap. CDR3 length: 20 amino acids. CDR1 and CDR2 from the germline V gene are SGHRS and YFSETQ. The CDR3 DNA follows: TGCGCCAGCAGCCAACCCGCCCAGAGCCCACCGTTATCTGGGGCCAACGTCCTGACTTTC. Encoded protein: CASSQPAQSPPLSGANVLTF.

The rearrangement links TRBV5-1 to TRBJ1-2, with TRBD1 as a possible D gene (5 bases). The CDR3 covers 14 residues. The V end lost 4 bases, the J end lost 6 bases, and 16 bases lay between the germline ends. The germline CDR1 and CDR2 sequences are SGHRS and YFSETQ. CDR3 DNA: TGCGCCAGCAGCGATGCCGGGACCGGGCATGGCTACACCTTC. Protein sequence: CASSDAGTGHGYTF.

The CDR3 sequence is CAISEPGSGEQYF. In DNA, the CDR3 is TGTGCCATCAGTGAGCCGGGTTCGGGAGAGCAGTACTTC. The chain combines TRBV10-3 with TRBJ2-7, with D possibly TRBD2 on 5 matching bases. Germline V CDR1 and CDR2: ENHRY, SYGVKD. V was cut by 2 bases and J by 7 bases, with 12 bases left in between. CDR3 length equals 13 residues.

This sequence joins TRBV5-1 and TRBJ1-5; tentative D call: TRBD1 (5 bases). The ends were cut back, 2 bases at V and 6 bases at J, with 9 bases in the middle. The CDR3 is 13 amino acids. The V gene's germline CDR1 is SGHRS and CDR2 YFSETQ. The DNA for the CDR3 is TGCGCCAGCAGCTTATCGGGGGTTCAGCCCCAGCATTTT. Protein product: CASSLSGVQPQHF.

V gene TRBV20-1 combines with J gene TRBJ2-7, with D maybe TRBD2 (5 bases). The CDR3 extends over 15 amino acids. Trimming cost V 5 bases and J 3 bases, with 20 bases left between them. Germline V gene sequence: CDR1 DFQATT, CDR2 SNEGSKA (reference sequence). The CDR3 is CSALHSRTEGYEQYF. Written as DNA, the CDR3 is TGCAGTGCTCTACACTCCCGGACTGAGGGCTACGAGCAGTACTTC.

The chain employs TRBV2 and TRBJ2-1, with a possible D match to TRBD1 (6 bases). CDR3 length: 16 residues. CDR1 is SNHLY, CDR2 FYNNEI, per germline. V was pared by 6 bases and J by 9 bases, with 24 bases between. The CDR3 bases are TGTGCCAGCAGCCCAATACAGGGCTCGGCAATCAGTGAGCAGTTCTTC. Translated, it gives CASSPIQGSAISEQFF.

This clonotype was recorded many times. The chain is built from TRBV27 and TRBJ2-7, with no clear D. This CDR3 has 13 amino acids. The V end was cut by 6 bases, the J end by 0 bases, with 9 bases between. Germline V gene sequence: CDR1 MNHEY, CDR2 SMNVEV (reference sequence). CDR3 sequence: CASRMLNSYEQYF. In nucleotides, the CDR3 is TGTGCCAGCAGAATGTTGAACTCCTACGAGCAGTACTTC.

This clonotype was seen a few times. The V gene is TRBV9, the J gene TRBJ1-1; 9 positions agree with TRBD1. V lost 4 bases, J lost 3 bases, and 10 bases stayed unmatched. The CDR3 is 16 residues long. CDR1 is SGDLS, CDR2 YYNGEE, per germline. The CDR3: CASSPQGQGGDTEAFF. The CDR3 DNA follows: TGTGCCAGCAGCCCGCAGGGACAGGGAGGGGACACTGAAGCTTTCTTT.